A single sample gave rise to the 10 T cell receptor beta chains below, sequenced in a study of T cells in localized non-small cell lung cancer. Data came from immunoSEQ multiplex PCR; TCRdb stores just in-frame clones and leaves some out. The data show approximately 54,000 clones, with around 86% seen just once and less than 6% held by the top ten. The sequenced sample was peripheral blood, obtained before any cancer treatment. The receptors originated from a woman aged 40 to 75 with stage I lung adenocarcinoma.

This rearrangement joins TRBV7-6 to TRBJ2-7; D is perhaps TRBD1 or TRBD2 (5 bases each). The CDR3 covers 13 residues. Germline CDR1 SGHVS, CDR2 FNYEAQ. V was clipped by 0 bases and J by 3 bases, with 6 bases between them. In nucleotides, the CDR3 is TGTGCCAGCAGCTTAGCGAGGGGCTACGAGCAGTACTTC. Its protein product is CASSLARGYEQYF.

The chain links TRBV9 to TRBJ2-5, with 10 bases aligning to TRBD2. The germline V gene has CDR1 SGDLS and CDR2 YYNGEE. This CDR3 comprises 19 residues. With V trimmed by 0 bases and J by 0 bases, 11 bases remained unmatched. The DNA of the CDR3 is TGTGCCAGCAGCGTAGAAGGGAGCGGGGGGGCAGGATACCAAGAGACCCAGTACTTC. Protein product: CASSVEGSGGAGYQETQYF.

The rearrangement links TRBV19 to TRBJ2-5; either TRBD1 or TRBD2 may supply D (5 bases each). Germline V gene data show CDR1 as LNHDA and CDR2 as SQIVND (reference sequence). Trimming cost V 3 bases and J 1 base, with 15 bases left between them. The CDR3 extends over 16 amino acids. The CDR3 sequence is CASSIVSGLSQETQYF. The CDR3 DNA is TGTGCCAGTAGTATCGTATCGGGGCTATCCCAAGAGACCCAGTACTTC.

The V gene is TRBV5-1, the J gene TRBJ2-7, with TRBD1 identical over 9 bases. Germline lookup yields CDR1 SGHRS and CDR2 YFSETQ. V shed 4 bases and J 2 bases; nucleotides not matched to a gene: 1. The CDR3 sequence is 13 residues long. DNA for the CDR3: TGCGCCAGCAGCAGGGACAGGGCCTACGAGCAGTACTTC. It codes for CASSRDRAYEQYF.

The genes are TRBV2 and TRBJ1-6, with D unclear. The germline V and J ends were trimmed by 6 bases and 6 bases, with 9 bases remaining between them. The CDR3 covers 13 residues. Germline assignment: CDR1 SNHLY and CDR2 FYNNEI. The CDR3: CASRQNSNSPLHF. The CDR3 DNA sequence: TGTGCCAGCAGACAAAACTCTAATTCACCCCTCCACTTT.

This clone was picked up a small number of times. V gene TRBV30 combines with J gene TRBJ1-3, with TRBD1 matching over 8 bases. Trimming removed 7 bases from V and 2 bases from J; junction bases left unmatched: 4. The CDR3 has 13 residues. CDR1 and CDR2 from the germline V gene are GTSNPN and SVGIG (reference sequence). The chain's CDR3 is CASDRAPGNTIYF. The CDR3, as DNA: TGTGCCTCGGACAGGGCACCTGGAAACACCATATATTTT. Full variable domain (missing parts from reference TRBV30 and TRBJ1-3): SQTIHQWPATLVQPVGSPLSLECTVEGTSNPNLYWYRQAAGRGLQLLFYSVGIGQISSEVPQNLSASRPQDRQFILSSKKLLLSDSGFYLCASDRAPGNTIYFGEGSWLTVV.

This chain connects TRBV6-1 to TRBJ1-1, with D possibly being TRBD1 (5 bases). This CDR3 has 13 amino acids. The ends were cut back, 7 bases at V and 5 bases at J, with 14 bases in the middle. The germline V gene encodes CDR1 MNHNS and CDR2 SASEGT. The CDR3 region has the DNA TGTGCCAGCACCAGGGCCGGAGTAACTGAAGCTTTCTTT. Amino acid sequence: CASTRAGVTEAFF.

This clone was picked up many times. DNA for the CDR3: TGTGCCAGCAGTAATATTGCGATCCAGAATGAAGCTTTCTTT. Its translation is CASSNIAIQNEAFF. The chain carries TRBV6-5 and TRBJ1-1, with D unclear. Per the germline V gene, CDR1 is MNHEY and CDR2 is SVGAGI. This CDR3 comprises 14 residues. The V end lost 5 bases, the J end lost 7 bases, and 17 bases lay between the germline ends.

The V gene is TRBV6-5, the J gene TRBJ1-6, with D possibly TRBD1 on 6 matching bases. Germline CDR1 MNHEY, CDR2 SVGAGI. Trimming left V 6 bases short and J 13 bases short, with 19 bases between. This CDR3 contains 14 residues. Here the CDR3 reads CASSLGQLGGPLHF. As DNA, the CDR3 is TGTGCCAGCAGCCTGGGGCAGCTAGGGGGGCCCCTCCACTTT.

This chain uses TRBV5-1 with TRBJ1-2; D call uncertain. This CDR3 contains 12 residues. V was cut by 4 bases and J by 4 bases, with 8 bases left in between. The V gene's germline CDR1 is SGHRS and CDR2 YFSETQ. This CDR3 reads CASSADFYGYTF. The CDR3 nucleotides read TGCGCCAGCAGCGCGGACTTCTATGGCTACACCTTC. The whole variable domain, filled in from reference TRBV5-1 and TRBJ1-2, reads KAGVTQTPRYLIKTRGQQVTLSCSPISGHRSVSWYQQTPGQGLQFLFEYFSETQRNKGNFPGRFSGRQFSNSRSEMNVSTLELGDSALYLCASSADFYGYTFGSGTRLTVV.